Below are 13 T cell receptor beta chains sequenced from a single sample in a study of T cells in Graves' hyperthyroidism and ophthalmopathy. What was amplified from RNA transcripts were TCR beta CDR3 regions. With the HTBI primer set, the TCR CDR3 went through a first round of RT-PCR. TCRdb recomputed calls from the multiplex PCR reads with MiXCR, one row per CDR3 protein. The table has 500,000 to 800,000 distinct CDR3 sequences, roughly 45% seen once; the top ten hold less than 9.5%. The sample taken for sequencing was peripheral blood or thyroid tissue (not recorded which). The receptors stem from an adult man with Graves' disease, either hyperthyroidism or ophthalmopathy (not recorded which).

A single count supports this clonotype. CDR3 bases: TGTGCCAGCAGTGTCGGGGACATTTTAACCTTC. Encoded protein: CASSVGDILTF. The rearrangement links TRBV2 to TRBJ1-2; D is perhaps TRBD1 (6 bases). With 4 bases removed from V and 14 bases from J, the gap between germline ends came to 14 bases. The V gene's germline CDR1 is SNHLY and CDR2 FYNNEI. The CDR3 runs to 11 residues.

A remark on this clonotype: A junction end diverges from the germline sequence, so it may reflect a read error. This chain links TRBV29-1 with TRBJ1-2; the match to TRBD1 covers 9 bases. Germline lookup yields CDR1 SQVTM and CDR2 ANQGSEA. The CDR3 length is 13 residues. The CDR3 DNA reads TGTGTCTGGAGCGACAGGGGGTCGGGTGGCTACACCTTC. As protein: CVWSDRGSGGYTF.

The sample holds many counts of this clonotype. The V call is TRBV7-2, the J call TRBJ1-5; unclear D gene. V dropped 1 base and J dropped 6 bases, with 10 bases sitting between them. CDR3 size: 14 residues. Germline V gene data show CDR1 as SGHTA and CDR2 as FQGNSA. The CDR3 sequence is CASSLVGGGQPQHF. As DNA, the CDR3 is TGTGCCAGCAGCTTAGTGGGTGGCGGTCAGCCCCAGCATTTT.

This clonotype has at least ten counts. This rearrangement joins TRBV7-9 to TRBJ2-2, with 7 bases aligning to TRBD1. CDR1 and CDR2 from the germline V gene are SEHNR and FQNEAQ (reference sequence). V lost 1 base, J lost 1 base, and 0 bases stayed unmatched. The CDR3 has 15 amino acids. CDR3 DNA sequence: TGTGCCAGCAGCTTAGGACAGGGGAACACCGGGGAGCTGTTTTTT. The encoded protein is CASSLGQGNTGELFF.

This chain joins TRBV2 and TRBJ1-5; D is uncertain. CDR1 is SNHLY, CDR2 FYNNEI, per germline. Between the trimmed V and J ends, which lost 8 bases and 2 bases, there was a span of 16 bases. This CDR3 comprises 15 residues. The CDR3 DNA sequence: TGTGCCAGCGCCCTGATGGGCCGACGCAATCAGCCCCAGCATTTT. Protein sequence: CASALMGRRNQPQHF.

This clonotype was seen ten or more times. The rearrangement links TRBV2 to TRBJ2-7; D unresolved. The CDR3 loop spans 15 amino acids. Germline-derived CDR1 and CDR2 are SNHLY and FYNNEI. Trimming pared 8 bases from V and 2 bases from J, leaving 19 bases between. CDR3 in amino acids: CASWGWAGDTYEQYF. The CDR3 DNA follows: TGTGCCAGCTGGGGTTGGGCAGGAGATACCTACGAGCAGTACTTC.

Details on this clonotype: A junction boundary mismatches the germline segment, possibly from a read error. This chain links TRBV7-8 with TRBJ1-6; D gene unclear. The CDR3 loop spans 16 amino acids. The germline V gene has CDR1 SGHVS and CDR2 FQNEAQ. The CDR3 DNA is TGTGCCAGCATCATTAGAGAGGGAGTCTATAGTTCACCCCTCCACTTT. Its protein product is CASIIREGVYSSPLHF.

This clonotype was recorded at least ten times. The chain carries TRBV12-3 or TRBV12-4 and TRBJ1-1; D unclear. The CDR3 runs to 11 residues. Trimming removed 3 bases from V and 6 bases from J, with 5 bases in between. The CDR3 sequence is CASSLLAEAFF. In DNA form, the CDR3 reads TGTGCCAGCAGTTTGTTGGCTGAAGCTTTCTTT.

V gene TRBV5-6 combines with J gene TRBJ1-1, with D possibly matching TRBD1 (5 bases). Per the germline V gene, CDR1 is SGHDT and CDR2 is YYEEEE. The V gene lost 3 bases and the J gene lost 4 bases, with 13 bases spanning the gap. The CDR3 runs to 14 residues. The CDR3 DNA reads TGTGCCAGCAGCTACCCCGGGGGAGGCACTGAAGCTTTCTTT. Translation gives CASSYPGGGTEAFF.

There are many counts of this clonotype. The chain is built from TRBV7-6 and TRBJ1-5, with TRBD1 matching over 9 bases. The CDR3 extends over 17 amino acids. V was pared by 5 bases and J by 1 base, with 9 bases of the junction left unmatched. Germline CDR1 reads SGHVS; CDR2 reads FNYEAQ. CDR3 coding DNA: TGTGCCAGCAGCCCATCGGTCGGACAGGGGAGCAATCAGCCCCAGCATTTT. This sequence encodes CASSPSVGQGSNQPQHF.

The chain uses TRBV10-3 and TRBJ2-5; D may be TRBD1 (6 bases). CDR1 is ENHRY and CDR2 is SYGVKD in the germline V gene. This CDR3 comprises 15 residues. V lost 2 bases and J lost 5, with 15 bases in between. The CDR3, as DNA: TGTGCCATCAGTGAGGGGGGCAGGGGCACCGAGACCCAGTACTTC. This encodes CAISEGGRGTETQYF.

The rearrangement uses TRBV7-8 and TRBJ1-6, with TRBD1 identical over 10 bases. This CDR3 has 17 residues. Unmatched junction bases numbered 13, after V lost 6 bases and J lost 8 bases. In germline, CDR1 is SGHVS, CDR2 FQNEAQ. CDR3 DNA sequence: TGTGCCAGCAGTTTTAGCCGGGACAGGGGCTGGCATTCACCCCTCCACTTT. Translating gives CASSFSRDRGWHSPLHF.

This rearrangement joins TRBV7-8 to TRBJ1-6; D is perhaps TRBD1 (6 bases). The CDR3 is 14 residues long. Germline assignment: CDR1 SGHVS and CDR2 FQNEAQ. The CDR3 here is CARIVDSYNSPLHF. For the CDR3, the DNA is TGTGCTAGAATCGTGGACAGTTATAATTCACCCCTCCACTTT.